This T cell receptor (beta chain) was sequenced for a study of T cell clonality in common variable immunodeficiency. With regard to this clone: The antigen remains unidentified. The missing CDR3 end, 3 residues past where the read stops, is filled in from the germline J gene.

Findings and limits, study-wide: What drives increased CVID clonality needs T cell subpopulation sequencing. Links between repertoire features and CVID complications were heterogeneity-limited. Fewer TCRbeta clones were shared among CVID subjects than controls. Common variable immunodeficiency TCR beta sequences reportedly had fewer deletions and N-nucleotide insertions.

Germline V CDR1 and CDR2: SGHVS, FNYEAQ. The J segment lost 1 base and the V segment lost 1 base, leaving 5 bases of the junction unmatched. CDR3 length equals 16 residues. The table came from immunoSEQ multiplex PCR; TCRdb's copy has only in-frame clones and leaves some out. The sample is made up of 15,000 to 20,000 clones, none counted only once. Blood came from CVID subjects not ill and not taking immunomodulatory or immunosuppressive medication. The source material was peripheral blood mononuclear cells. This TCR derives from a human donor with common variable immunodeficiency. This rearrangement joins TRBV7-6 to TRBJ1-2, with 8 nucleotides matching TRBD1. Incomplete CDR3 DNA: TGTGCCAGCAGCTTAGAGGGGACAGGATTTAACTATGGC. This sequence encodes CASSLEGTGFNYG. The full CDR3 is CASSLEGTGFNYGYTF.